A single sample is the source of the 3 T cell receptor beta chains below, sequenced in a study of T cells in Graves' hyperthyroidism and ophthalmopathy. RNA transcripts yielded amplified TCR beta CDR3 regions. Using the HTBI primer set, a first-round RT-PCR was run on the TCR CDR3. One entry per CDR3 protein results from TCRdb running MiXCR on the multiplex PCR reads. The data contain hundreds of thousands of distinct CDR3 sequences, about 15% of them seen just once; the ten biggest clones take up approximately 12%. The sequenced sample consisted of blood. The origin of the receptors is a woman aged 50 to 65 with Graves' ophthalmopathy.

This clonotype was detected many times. This sequence joins TRBV7-3 and TRBJ2-2; D is perhaps TRBD1 (6 bases). V was shortened by 5 bases and J by 0 bases, with 10 bases between the two germline ends. This CDR3 has 15 amino acids. Germline loops: CDR1 SGHTA, CDR2 FQGTGA. CDR3 coding DNA: TGTGCCAGCAGCGCCACAGGGACGAACACCGGGGAGCTGTTTTTT. It codes for CASSATGTNTGELFF.

This clonotype was found a few times. The gene calls are TRBV27 and TRBJ2-3; D is possibly TRBD2 (6 bases). Germline loops: CDR1 MNHEY, CDR2 SMNVEV (reference sequence). CDR3 size: 16 residues. V was pared by 5 bases and J by 1 base, with 16 bases between. For the CDR3, the DNA is TGTGCCAGCAGTCTGACGATGACGGGAGGCACAGATACGCAGTATTTT. It is translated as CASSLTMTGGTDTQYF.

The chain carries TRBV9 and TRBJ2-1, with 7 bases that match TRBD2. Germline assignment: CDR1 SGDLS and CDR2 YYNGEE. V was clipped by 4 bases and J by 3 bases; unmatched bases: 10. This CDR3 region has 16 residues. The CDR3 sequence: CASSPGGLGVYNEQFF. Here the CDR3 DNA reads TGTGCCAGCAGCCCCGGAGGACTAGGGGTCTACAATGAGCAGTTCTTC.